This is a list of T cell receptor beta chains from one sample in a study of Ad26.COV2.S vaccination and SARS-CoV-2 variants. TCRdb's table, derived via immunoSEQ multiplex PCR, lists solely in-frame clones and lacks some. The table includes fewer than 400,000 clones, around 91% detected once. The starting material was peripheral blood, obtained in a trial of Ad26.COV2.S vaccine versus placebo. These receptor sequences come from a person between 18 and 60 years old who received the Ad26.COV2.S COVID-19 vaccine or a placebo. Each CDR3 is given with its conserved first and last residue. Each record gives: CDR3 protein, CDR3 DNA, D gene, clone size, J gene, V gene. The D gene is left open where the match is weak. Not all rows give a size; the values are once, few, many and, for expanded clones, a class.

CDR3 protein: CASSDGGSGTNVLTF; CDR3 DNA: TGTGCCAGCAGTGATGGGGGCAGTGGGACCAACGTCCTGACTTTC; D gene: -; clone size: -; J gene: TRBJ2-6; V gene: TRBV6-1
CDR3 protein: CASTPATGNYGYTF; CDR3 DNA: TGTGCCAGCACTCCCGCGACAGGGAACTATGGCTACACCTTC; D gene: TRBD1; clone size: -; J gene: TRBJ1-2; V gene: TRBV28
CDR3 protein: CASNRRQGTRNEQFF; CDR3 DNA: TGTGCCAGCAACCGGAGACAGGGGACGCGGAATGAGCAGTTCTTC; D gene: TRBD1; clone size: -; J gene: TRBJ2-1; V gene: TRBV28
CDR3 protein: CASSLVTAPIGGLSYGYTF; CDR3 DNA: TGTGCCAGCAGCTTGGTCACGGCCCCAATTGGGGGGTTAAGCTATGGCTACACCTTC; D gene: -; clone size: once; J gene: TRBJ1-2; V gene: TRBV5-4
CDR3 protein: CASSTTIGPSYGYTF; CDR3 DNA: TGTGCCAGCAGTACAACAATCGGGCCCTCGTATGGCTACACCTTC; D gene: -; clone size: -; J gene: TRBJ1-2; V gene: TRBV6-6
CDR3 protein: CASQNTGELFF; CDR3 DNA: TGTGCCAGCCAGAACACCGGGGAGCTGTTTTTT; D gene: -; clone size: -; J gene: TRBJ2-2; V gene: TRBV3-1/TRBV3-2
CDR3 protein: CASSFPGSHGYTF; CDR3 DNA: TGTGCCAGCAGTTTTCCAGGTTCTCATGGCTACACCTTC; D gene: -; clone size: -; J gene: TRBJ1-2; V gene: TRBV9
CDR3 protein: CASSQAVAGTQYF; CDR3 DNA: TGTGCCAGCAGCCAAGCGGTGGCGGGGACCCAGTACTTC; D gene: -; clone size: -; J gene: TRBJ2-5; V gene: TRBV14
CDR3 protein: CASSLDLHQYF; CDR3 DNA: TGTGCCAGCAGCTTAGATCTACACCAGTACTTC; D gene: -; clone size: -; J gene: TRBJ2-5; V gene: TRBV11-3
CDR3 protein: CASSASTDTQYF; CDR3 DNA: TGTGCCAGCTCGGCGTCCACAGATACGCAGTATTTT; D gene: -; clone size: -; J gene: TRBJ2-3; V gene: TRBV18
CDR3 protein: CASSSVRASYEQYF; CDR3 DNA: TGTGCCAGCAGCTCGGTGAGGGCTAGCTACGAGCAGTACTTC; D gene: -; clone size: -; J gene: TRBJ2-7; V gene: TRBV5-6
CDR3 protein: CAGRGPGTDTQYF; CDR3 DNA: TGTGCCGGCAGGGGCCCGGGCACAGATACGCAGTATTTT; D gene: -; clone size: -; J gene: TRBJ2-3; V gene: TRBV6-5
CDR3 protein: CASSRESGNSGANVLTF; CDR3 DNA: TGTGCCAGCAGCCGAGAATCAGGGAACTCTGGGGCCAACGTCCTGACTTTC; D gene: -; clone size: -; J gene: TRBJ2-6; V gene: TRBV27
CDR3 protein: CATSDLAGYNEQFF; CDR3 DNA: TGTGCCACCAGTGATTTGGCAGGCTACAATGAGCAGTTCTTC; D gene: -; clone size: -; J gene: TRBJ2-1; V gene: TRBV24-1
CDR3 protein: CASSLQGRETQYF; CDR3 DNA: TGTGCCAGCAGCCTACAGGGTCGAGAGACCCAGTACTTC; D gene: -; clone size: once; J gene: TRBJ2-5; V gene: TRBV5-4
CDR3 protein: CASLQGLGYGYTF; CDR3 DNA: TGTGCCAGTCTACAGGGATTAGGCTATGGCTACACCTTC; D gene: -; clone size: -; J gene: TRBJ1-2; V gene: TRBV28
CDR3 protein: CASSRDILTVNTEAFF; CDR3 DNA: TGCGCCAGCAGCCGCGACATCCTAACAGTGAACACTGAAGCTTTCTTT; D gene: -; clone size: -; J gene: TRBJ1-1; V gene: TRBV4-1
CDR3 protein: CASSLPGAGNTQYF; CDR3 DNA: TGTGCCAGCAGCTTACCGGGAGCTGGGAATACGCAGTATTTT; D gene: -; clone size: -; J gene: TRBJ2-3; V gene: TRBV7-2
CDR3 protein: CASSRQGNYGYTF; CDR3 DNA: TGTGCCAGCAGTCGGCAGGGCAACTATGGCTACACCTTC; D gene: -; clone size: -; J gene: TRBJ1-2; V gene: TRBV27
CDR3 protein: CASRGGATNEKLFF; CDR3 DNA: TGTGCCAGCAGGGGTGGGGCAACTAATGAAAAACTGTTTTTT; D gene: -; clone size: -; J gene: TRBJ1-4; V gene: TRBV27
CDR3 protein: CASSLKGVGTEAFF; CDR3 DNA: TGTGCCAGCAGCCTCAAAGGGGTTGGTACTGAAGCTTTCTTT; D gene: -; clone size: -; J gene: TRBJ1-1; V gene: TRBV3-1/TRBV3-2
CDR3 protein: CASSRIREMERGEQFF; CDR3 DNA: TGTGCCAGCAGTCGAATTCGGGAGATGGAACGTGGTGAGCAGTTCTTC; D gene: -; clone size: -; J gene: TRBJ2-1; V gene: TRBV6-2/TRBV6-3
CDR3 protein: CASSFRLERSQYF; CDR3 DNA: TGTGCCAGCAGTTTTCGACTAGAACGTTCGCAGTATTTT; D gene: -; clone size: -; J gene: TRBJ2-3; V gene: TRBV12-3/TRBV12-4
CDR3 protein: CASSLLALQETQYF; CDR3 DNA: TGTGCCAGCAGCTTATTGGCTTTACAAGAGACCCAGTACTTC; D gene: -; clone size: once; J gene: TRBJ2-5; V gene: TRBV7-2
CDR3 protein: CSVANRASRGYGYTF; CDR3 DNA: TGCAGCGTCGCAAATCGGGCATCCCGGGGATATGGCTACACCTTC; D gene: -; clone size: -; J gene: TRBJ1-2; V gene: TRBV29-1
CDR3 protein: CASSLGPQPQHF; CDR3 DNA: TGTGCCAGCAGCCTAGGGCCGCAGCCCCAGCATTTT; D gene: -; clone size: -; J gene: TRBJ1-5; V gene: TRBV28
CDR3 protein: CATSREYKMNTEAFF; CDR3 DNA: TGTGCCACCAGCAGAGAGTACAAAATGAACACTGAAGCTTTCTTT; D gene: -; clone size: -; J gene: TRBJ1-1; V gene: TRBV15
CDR3 protein: CASSLAGTNEKLFF; CDR3 DNA: TGTGCCAGCAGCTTGGCAGGGACTAATGAAAAACTGTTTTTT; D gene: -; clone size: -; J gene: TRBJ1-4; V gene: TRBV7-9
CDR3 protein: CASSLAASGFPSSYNEQFF; CDR3 DNA: TGTGCCAGCAGCTTAGCGGCTAGCGGGTTTCCCAGCTCCTACAATGAGCAGTTCTTC; D gene: TRBD2; clone size: -; J gene: TRBJ2-1; V gene: TRBV7-2
CDR3 protein: CASSVVAGIGSPLHF; CDR3 DNA: TGTGCCAGCAGCGTAGTAGCGGGGATCGGATCACCCCTCCACTTT; D gene: -; clone size: -; J gene: TRBJ1-6; V gene: TRBV9
CDR3 protein: CAWSVGSPYNEQFF; CDR3 DNA: TGTGCCTGGAGTGTGGGTTCCCCCTACAATGAGCAGTTCTTC; D gene: -; clone size: once; J gene: TRBJ2-1; V gene: TRBV30
CDR3 protein: CASSGTGVYEQYF; CDR3 DNA: TGTGCCAGCAGCGGAACGGGGGTCTACGAGCAGTACTTC; D gene: -; clone size: -; J gene: TRBJ2-7; V gene: TRBV3-1/TRBV3-2
CDR3 protein: CATSPGLVGSEQFF; CDR3 DNA: TGTGCCACCAGTCCAGGACTAGTAGGAAGCGAGCAGTTCTTC; D gene: TRBD2; clone size: -; J gene: TRBJ2-1; V gene: TRBV24-1
CDR3 protein: CASLPTGGSGNTIYF; CDR3 DNA: TGTGCCAGCTTACCCACAGGGGGCTCTGGAAACACCATATATTTT; D gene: TRBD1; clone size: -; J gene: TRBJ1-3; V gene: TRBV18
CDR3 protein: CASSQGLSGRGKNIQYF; CDR3 DNA: TGTGCCAGCAGCCAAGGTCTTAGCGGGAGGGGAAAAAACATTCAGTACTTC; D gene: TRBD2; clone size: -; J gene: TRBJ2-4; V gene: TRBV3-1/TRBV3-2
CDR3 protein: CVRSLALARSSYEQYF; CDR3 DNA: TGTGTCAGAAGCTTAGCGCTGGCGCGGAGCTCCTACGAGCAGTACTTC; D gene: -; clone size: -; J gene: TRBJ2-7; V gene: TRBV7-5
CDR3 protein: CASSLYAMSGYEQYF; CDR3 DNA: TGTGCCAGCAGCCTATACGCGATGTCAGGCTACGAGCAGTACTTC; D gene: -; clone size: -; J gene: TRBJ2-7; V gene: TRBV11-2
CDR3 protein: CAWSRGGEIYEQYF; CDR3 DNA: TGTGCCTGGAGTAGGGGGGGCGAAATCTACGAGCAGTACTTC; D gene: -; clone size: once; J gene: TRBJ2-7; V gene: TRBV30